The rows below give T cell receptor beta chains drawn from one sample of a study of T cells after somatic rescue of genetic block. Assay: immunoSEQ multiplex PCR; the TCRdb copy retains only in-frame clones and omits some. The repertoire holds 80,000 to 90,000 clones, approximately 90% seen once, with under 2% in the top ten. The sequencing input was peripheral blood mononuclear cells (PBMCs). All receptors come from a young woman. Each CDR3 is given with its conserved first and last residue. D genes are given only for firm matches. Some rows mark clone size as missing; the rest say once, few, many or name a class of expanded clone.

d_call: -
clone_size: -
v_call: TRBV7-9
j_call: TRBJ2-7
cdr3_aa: CASSAIWGPYF
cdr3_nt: TGTGCCAGCAGCGCTATATGGGGTCCGTACTTC

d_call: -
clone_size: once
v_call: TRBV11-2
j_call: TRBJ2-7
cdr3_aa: CASSLEGPGKQYF
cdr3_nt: TGTGCCAGCAGCTTAGAAGGGCCTGGGAAGCAGTACTTC

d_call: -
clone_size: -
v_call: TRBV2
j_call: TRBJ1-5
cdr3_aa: CASTPPGREQPQHF
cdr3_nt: TGTGCCAGCACCCCCCCCGGGCGGGAACAGCCCCAGCATTTT

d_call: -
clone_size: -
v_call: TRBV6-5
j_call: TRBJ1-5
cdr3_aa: CASSYSSRFQPQHF
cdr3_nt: TGTGCCAGCAGTTACTCGAGTAGATTTCAGCCCCAGCATTTT

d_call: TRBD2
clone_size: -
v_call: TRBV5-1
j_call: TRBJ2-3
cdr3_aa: CASSLYGRASGYTQYF
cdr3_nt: TGCGCCAGCAGCTTATATGGGAGAGCTAGCGGATATACGCAGTATTTT

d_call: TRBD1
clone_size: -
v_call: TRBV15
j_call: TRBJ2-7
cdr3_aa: CATSRIDRGVYEQYF
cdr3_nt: TGTGCCACCAGCAGGATCGACAGGGGGGTATACGAGCAGTACTTC

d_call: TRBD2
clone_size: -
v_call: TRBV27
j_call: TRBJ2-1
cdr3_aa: CASSPRTSGSYEQFF
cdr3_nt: TGTGCCAGCAGTCCCCGGACTAGCGGGTCCTATGAGCAGTTCTTC

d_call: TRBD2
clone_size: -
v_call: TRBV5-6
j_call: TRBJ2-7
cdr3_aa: CASSFSSGRGEQYF
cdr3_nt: TGTGCCAGCAGCTTCTCTAGCGGGAGGGGGGAGCAGTACTTC

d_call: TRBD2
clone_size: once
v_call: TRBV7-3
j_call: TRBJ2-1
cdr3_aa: CASSFREVGYNEQFF
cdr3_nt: TGTGCCAGCAGCTTCCGGGAGGTCGGCTACAATGAGCAGTTCTTC

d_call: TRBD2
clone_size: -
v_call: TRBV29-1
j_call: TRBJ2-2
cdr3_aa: CSVAEGGLAVDGELFF
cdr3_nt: TGCAGCGTTGCGGAGGGTGGGCTAGCGGTTGACGGGGAGCTGTTTTTT

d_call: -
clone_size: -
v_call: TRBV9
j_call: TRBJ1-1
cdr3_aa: CASSEVGYTEAFF
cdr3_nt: TGTGCCAGCAGCGAGGTGGGCTACACTGAAGCTTTCTTT

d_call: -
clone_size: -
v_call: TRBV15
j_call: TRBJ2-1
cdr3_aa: CATSRDFNTGSEQFF
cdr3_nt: TGTGCCACCAGCAGAGATTTTAACACGGGGAGTGAGCAGTTCTTC

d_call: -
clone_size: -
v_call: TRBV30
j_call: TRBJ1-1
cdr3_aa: CAWSGSGAFF
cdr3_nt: TGTGCCTGGAGTGGGTCGGGGGCTTTCTTT

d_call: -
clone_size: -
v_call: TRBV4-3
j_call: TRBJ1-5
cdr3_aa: CASSQDRSLGQPQHF
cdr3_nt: TGCGCCAGCAGCCAAGATCGGTCATTGGGTCAGCCCCAGCATTTT

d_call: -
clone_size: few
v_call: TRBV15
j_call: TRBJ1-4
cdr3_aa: CATSRRQTTNEKLFF
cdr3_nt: TGTGCCACCAGCAGAAGACAGACAACTAATGAAAAACTGTTTTTT

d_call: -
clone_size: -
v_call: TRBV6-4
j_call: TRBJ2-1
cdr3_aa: CASSDGLARDEQFF
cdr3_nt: TGTGCCAGCAGTGACGGTCTAGCGAGGGATGAGCAGTTCTTC

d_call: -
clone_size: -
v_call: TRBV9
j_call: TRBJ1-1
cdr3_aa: CASSVLGGTEAFF
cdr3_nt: TGTGCCAGCAGCGTACTAGGTGGCACTGAAGCTTTCTTT

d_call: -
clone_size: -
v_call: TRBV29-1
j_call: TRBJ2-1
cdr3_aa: CSVESVLRDREFF
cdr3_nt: TGCAGCGTTGAGTCGGTCTTGAGGGACCGAGAGTTCTTC

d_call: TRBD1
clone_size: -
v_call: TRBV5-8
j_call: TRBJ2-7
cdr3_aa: CASSLAPGGAYEQYF
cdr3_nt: TGTGCCAGCAGCTTGGCCCCAGGGGGAGCCTACGAGCAGTACTTC

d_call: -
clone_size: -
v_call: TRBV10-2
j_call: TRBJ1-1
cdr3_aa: CASSDRVEAFF
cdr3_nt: TGCGCCAGCAGTGATAGGGTTGAAGCTTTCTTT

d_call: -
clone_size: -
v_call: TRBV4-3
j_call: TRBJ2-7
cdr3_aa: CASSQDFRIRNEQYF
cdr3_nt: TGCGCCAGCAGCCAAGACTTCAGGATTCGCAACGAGCAGTACTTC

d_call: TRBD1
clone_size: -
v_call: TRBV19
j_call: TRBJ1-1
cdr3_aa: CASSIGSPGGTEAFF
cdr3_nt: TGTGCCAGTAGTATAGGGTCCCCAGGGGGCACTGAAGCTTTCTTT

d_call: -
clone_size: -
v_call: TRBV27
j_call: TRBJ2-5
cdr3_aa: CASSLAIPRGNQETQYF
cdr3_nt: TGTGCCAGCAGTTTAGCTATCCCACGAGGGAACCAAGAGACCCAGTACTTC

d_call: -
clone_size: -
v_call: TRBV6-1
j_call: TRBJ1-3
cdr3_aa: CASSENRVSGNTIYF
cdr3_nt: TGTGCCAGCAGTGAAAACAGGGTTTCTGGAAACACCATATATTTT

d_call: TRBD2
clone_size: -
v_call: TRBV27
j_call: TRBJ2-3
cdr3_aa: CASSLRLAGGPGGDTQYF
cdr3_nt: TGTGCCAGCAGTTTACGGCTAGCGGGAGGGCCAGGAGGGGATACGCAGTATTTT

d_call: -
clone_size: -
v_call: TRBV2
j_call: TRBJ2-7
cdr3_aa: CASLPSEKSYEQYF
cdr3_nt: TGTGCCAGTCTGCCTAGCGAGAAGAGCTACGAGCAGTACTTC

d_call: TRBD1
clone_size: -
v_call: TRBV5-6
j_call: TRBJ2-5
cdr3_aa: CASSPKTGGGQTQYF
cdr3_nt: TGTGCCAGCAGCCCCAAGACAGGGGGCGGCCAGACCCAGTACTTC

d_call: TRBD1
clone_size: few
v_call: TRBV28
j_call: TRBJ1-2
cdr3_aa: CASSFRTGPDGYTF
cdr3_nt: TGTGCCAGCAGTTTTAGGACAGGCCCCGATGGCTACACCTTC

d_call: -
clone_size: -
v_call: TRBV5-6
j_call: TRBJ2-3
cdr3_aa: CASSLVGGSTDTDTQYF
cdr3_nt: TGTGCCAGCAGCTTGGTGGGTGGGAGCACGGACACAGATACGCAGTATTTT

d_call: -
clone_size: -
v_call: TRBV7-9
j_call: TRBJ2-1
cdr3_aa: CASSPGFVFGEQFF
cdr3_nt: TGTGCCAGCAGCCCCGGATTCGTCTTCGGCGAGCAGTTCTTC

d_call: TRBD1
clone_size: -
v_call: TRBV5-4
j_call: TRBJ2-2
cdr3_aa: CASSLEVTGWSTGELFF
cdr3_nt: TGTGCCAGCAGCTTGGAGGTGACAGGGTGGAGCACCGGGGAGCTGTTTTTT

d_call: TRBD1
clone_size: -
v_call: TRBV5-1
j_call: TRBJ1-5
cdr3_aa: CASGQENYQPQHF
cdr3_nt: TGCGCCAGCGGACAGGAGAATTATCAGCCCCAGCATTTT

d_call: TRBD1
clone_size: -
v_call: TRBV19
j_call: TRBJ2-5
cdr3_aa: CASSVRQGLETQYF
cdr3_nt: TGTGCCAGTAGTGTCCGACAGGGGCTGGAGACCCAGTACTTC

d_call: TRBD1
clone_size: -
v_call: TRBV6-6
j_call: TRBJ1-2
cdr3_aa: CASAFGQAHGYTF
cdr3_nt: TGTGCCAGCGCCTTCGGACAGGCGCACGGCTACACCTTC

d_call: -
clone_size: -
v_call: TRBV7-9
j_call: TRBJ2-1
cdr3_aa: CASSLAAGPYNEQFF
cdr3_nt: TGTGCCAGCAGCTTGGCTGCAGGGCCATACAATGAGCAGTTCTTC

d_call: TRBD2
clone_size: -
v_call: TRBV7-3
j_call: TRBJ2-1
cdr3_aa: CASSHTSGIDNEQFF
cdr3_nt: TGTGCCAGCAGCCATACTAGCGGGATCGACAATGAGCAGTTCTTC

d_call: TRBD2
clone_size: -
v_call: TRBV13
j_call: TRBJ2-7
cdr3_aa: CASSRTSGRAFYEQYF
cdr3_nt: TGTGCCAGCAGCCGGACTAGCGGGAGGGCCTTCTACGAGCAGTACTTC

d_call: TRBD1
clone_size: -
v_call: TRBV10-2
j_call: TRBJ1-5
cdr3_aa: CASSKDRGQPQHF
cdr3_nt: TGCGCCAGCAGTAAGGACAGGGGGCAGCCCCAGCATTTT

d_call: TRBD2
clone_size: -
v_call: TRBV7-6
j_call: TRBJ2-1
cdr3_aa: CASSLVGAGGPREQFF
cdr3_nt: TGTGCCAGCAGCTTAGTAGGAGCGGGAGGGCCTAGGGAGCAGTTCTTC

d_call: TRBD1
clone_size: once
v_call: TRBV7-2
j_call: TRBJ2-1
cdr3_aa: CASSLLQNRQGTQFF
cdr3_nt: TGTGCCAGCAGCTTACTCCAGAACCGACAGGGAACGCAGTTCTTC

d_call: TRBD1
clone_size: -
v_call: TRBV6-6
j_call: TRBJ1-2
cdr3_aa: CASSYPGQGGGYTF
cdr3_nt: TGTGCCAGCAGTTACCCGGGACAGGGTGGCGGCTACACCTTC

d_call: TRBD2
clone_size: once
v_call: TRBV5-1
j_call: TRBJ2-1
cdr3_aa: CASSWGLIAGNYNEQFF
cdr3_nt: TGCGCCAGCAGCTGGGGCTTAATAGCGGGGAACTACAATGAGCAGTTCTTC

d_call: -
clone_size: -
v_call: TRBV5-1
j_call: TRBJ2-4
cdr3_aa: CASSFTAKNIQYF
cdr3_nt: TGCGCCAGCAGCTTCACGGCCAAAAACATTCAGTACTTC

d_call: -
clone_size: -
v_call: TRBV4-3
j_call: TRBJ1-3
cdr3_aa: CASSQLVGNSGNTIYF
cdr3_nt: TGCGCCAGCAGCCAACTGGTGGGTAACTCTGGAAACACCATATATTTT

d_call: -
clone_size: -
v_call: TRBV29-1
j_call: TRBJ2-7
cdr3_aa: CSARQGGNEQYF
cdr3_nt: TGCAGCGCCCGACAGGGAGGCAACGAGCAGTACTTC

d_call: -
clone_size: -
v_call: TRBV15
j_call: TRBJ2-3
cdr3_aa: CATSRGLTGQSTDTQYF
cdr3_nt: TGTGCCACCAGCAGAGGGTTGACAGGCCAAAGCACAGATACGCAGTATTTT

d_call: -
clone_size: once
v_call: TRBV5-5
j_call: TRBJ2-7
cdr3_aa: CASRQDFSYEQYF
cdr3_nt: TGTGCCAGCAGGCAGGACTTCTCCTACGAGCAGTACTTC

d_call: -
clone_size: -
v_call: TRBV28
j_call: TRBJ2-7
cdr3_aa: CASSLGYEQYF
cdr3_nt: TGTGCCAGCAGTTTAGGCTACGAGCAGTACTTC

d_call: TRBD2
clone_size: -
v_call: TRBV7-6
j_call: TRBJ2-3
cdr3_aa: CASSFGTSGDTQYF
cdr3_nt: TGTGCCAGCAGCTTCGGGACTAGCGGGGATACGCAGTATTTT

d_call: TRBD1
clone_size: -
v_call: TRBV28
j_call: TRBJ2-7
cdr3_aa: CASSLYGTGSGYEQYF
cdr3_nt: TGTGCCAGCAGTTTATACGGGACAGGGAGCGGCTACGAGCAGTACTTC

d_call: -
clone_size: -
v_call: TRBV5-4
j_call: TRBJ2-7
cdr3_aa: CASSLNEGLIYEQYF
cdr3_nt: TGTGCCAGCAGCTTAAACGAGGGGCTGATCTACGAGCAGTACTTC

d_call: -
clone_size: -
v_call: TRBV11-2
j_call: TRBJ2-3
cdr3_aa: CASSPPKGDGTDTQYF
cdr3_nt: TGTGCCAGCAGCCCACCAAAGGGAGATGGTACAGATACGCAGTATTTT

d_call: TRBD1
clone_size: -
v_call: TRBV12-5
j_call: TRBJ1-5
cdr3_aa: CASASEDRVQPQHF
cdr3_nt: TGTGCTAGTGCCTCCGAGGACAGGGTTCAGCCCCAGCATTTT

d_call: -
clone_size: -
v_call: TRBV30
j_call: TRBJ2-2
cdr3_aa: CAWTLLGVSGELFF
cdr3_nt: TGTGCCTGGACCCTACTAGGGGTTTCCGGGGAGCTGTTTTTT

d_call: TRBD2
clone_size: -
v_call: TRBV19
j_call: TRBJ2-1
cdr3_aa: CASSIPAGGEQFF
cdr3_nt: TGTGCCAGTAGTATACCGGCGGGGGGTGAGCAGTTCTTC

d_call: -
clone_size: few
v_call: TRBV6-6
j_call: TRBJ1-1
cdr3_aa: CASSYSPGVNTEAFF
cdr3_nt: TGTGCCAGCAGTTACTCGCCAGGGGTGAACACTGAAGCTTTCTTT

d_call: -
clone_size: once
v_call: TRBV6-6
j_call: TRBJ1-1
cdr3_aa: CASSYSEGPNTEAFF
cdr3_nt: TGTGCCAGCAGTTACTCTGAGGGTCCGAACACTGAAGCTTTCTTT

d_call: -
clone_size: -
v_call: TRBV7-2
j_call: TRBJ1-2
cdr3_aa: CASSPGRRQGYTF
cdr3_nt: TGTGCCAGCAGCCCGGGACGGCGGCAGGGCTACACCTTC

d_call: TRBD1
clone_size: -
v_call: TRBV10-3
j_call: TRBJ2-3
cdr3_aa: CAIKFQGAGDTQYF
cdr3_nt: TGTGCCATCAAGTTTCAGGGGGCCGGGGATACGCAGTATTTT

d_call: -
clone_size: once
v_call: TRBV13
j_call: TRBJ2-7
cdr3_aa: CASAGGSREQYF
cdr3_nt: TGTGCCAGCGCAGGGGGGAGTCGCGAGCAGTACTTC